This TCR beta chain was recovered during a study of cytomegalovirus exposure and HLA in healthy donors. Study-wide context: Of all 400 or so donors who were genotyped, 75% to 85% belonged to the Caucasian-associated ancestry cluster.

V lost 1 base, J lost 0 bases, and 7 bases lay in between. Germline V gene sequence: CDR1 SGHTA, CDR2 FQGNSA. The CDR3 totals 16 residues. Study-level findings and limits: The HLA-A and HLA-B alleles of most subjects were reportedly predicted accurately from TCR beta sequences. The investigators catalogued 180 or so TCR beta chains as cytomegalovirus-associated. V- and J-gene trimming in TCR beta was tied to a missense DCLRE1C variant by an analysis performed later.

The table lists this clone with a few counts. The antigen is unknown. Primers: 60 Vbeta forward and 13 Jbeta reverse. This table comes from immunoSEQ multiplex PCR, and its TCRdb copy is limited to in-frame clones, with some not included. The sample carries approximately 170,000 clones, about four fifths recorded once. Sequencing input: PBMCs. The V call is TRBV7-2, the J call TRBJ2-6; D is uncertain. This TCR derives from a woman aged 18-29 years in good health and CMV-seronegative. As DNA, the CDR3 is TGTGCCAGCAGCTTAGACAGATTCTCTGGGGCCAACGTCCTGACTTTC. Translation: CASSLDRFSGANVLTF.